Sequencing of this TCR beta chain was carried out in a study of T cell repertoires in cytomegalovirus infection. Study at large: CMV epitopes used comprised recently identified HLA-C-restricted ones and well-studied HLA-B-restricted ones. Matching HLA type and CMV infection were both indicated by public TCR beta signatures.

Germline V gives CDR1 MNHEY, CDR2 SMNVEV (reference sequence). After removal of 10 bases from V and 5 bases from J, the junction contained 12 bases not matched to a gene. The length of the CDR3 is 15 residues. A few counts support this clonotype. Antigen specificity is unknown. Study-wide points: Summed public TCR beta family frequency identified CMV carriers bearing the relevant HLA.

MiXCR, run by TCRdb on the reads, gives a single entry per CDR3 protein. Seen here are fewer than 1,000,000 distinct CDR3 sequences, roughly 30% observed once, and the top ten hold over 12%. Sequenced here: cultured CD8+ T cells from PBMCs, sampled from culture after CMV antigen stimulation. The chain carries TRBV27 and TRBJ2-5, with 11 nucleotides matching TRBD2. The sequence came from a human donor in good health (CMV status not recorded). Some clones in this sample may be carry-over from other donors' samples. Here the CDR3 DNA reads TGTGCCACCTCCCTCGGTAGCGGGGGGGTGGAGACCCAGTACTTC. Amino acid sequence: CATSLGSGGVETQYF.